A selection of T cell receptor beta chains follows, all from one sample in a study of CD8 T cells in Susac syndrome. TCRdb reprocessed the immunoSEQ multiplex PCR reads with MiXCR, giving one entry per CDR3 protein. The table has just over 150,000 distinct CDR3 sequences, roughly 96% seen once. Sequenced input: CD8+ T cells from PBMCs. The receptors derive from a human donor with multiple sclerosis. CDR3s leave out the opening cysteine and the closing phenylalanine or tryptophan. Fields, in order: V gene, J gene, CDR3 protein.

v_gene: TRBV29-1
j_gene: TRBJ2-2
CDR3aa: SVPLAGYTGELF

v_gene: TRBV29-1
j_gene: TRBJ2-3
CDR3aa: SVEATGGNLDTQY

v_gene: TRBV7-6
j_gene: TRBJ2-1
CDR3aa: ASSSVAGRSYNEQF

v_gene: TRBV18
j_gene: TRBJ2-3
CDR3aa: ASSGQTRDTQY

v_gene: TRBV5-4
j_gene: TRBJ1-2
CDR3aa: ASSLPASLGLNDGYT

v_gene: TRBV27
j_gene: TRBJ1-5
CDR3aa: ASSPRGQVSNQPQH

v_gene: TRBV6-4
j_gene: TRBJ1-6
CDR3aa: ASSDLMGSPLH

v_gene: TRBV5-4
j_gene: TRBJ2-5
CDR3aa: ASSFFGTQY

v_gene: TRBV12-3/TRBV12-4
j_gene: TRBJ2-3
CDR3aa: ASSSSGLGDSTQY

v_gene: TRBV20-1
j_gene: TRBJ2-1
CDR3aa: SARDRGGFNNEQF

v_gene: TRBV4-1
j_gene: TRBJ1-2
CDR3aa: ASSQEYARNYGYT

v_gene: TRBV5-6
j_gene: TRBJ2-3
CDR3aa: ASSSPPGQGISYSTDTQY

v_gene: TRBV7-9
j_gene: TRBJ1-5
CDR3aa: ASSSQGQPQH

v_gene: TRBV3-1
j_gene: TRBJ2-3
CDR3aa: ASSHADYRDTQY

v_gene: TRBV7-2
j_gene: TRBJ1-5
CDR3aa: ASSLSYPSGSDQPQH

v_gene: TRBV7-9
j_gene: TRBJ2-7
CDR3aa: ASSLALGVSYEQY

v_gene: TRBV5-1
j_gene: TRBJ2-2
CDR3aa: ASSPWWGTGELF

v_gene: TRBV30
j_gene: TRBJ1-1
CDR3aa: ASWLHEAF

v_gene: TRBV29-1
j_gene: TRBJ1-3
CDR3aa: SVGGGSGNTIY

v_gene: TRBV5-6
j_gene: TRBJ2-3
CDR3aa: ASSRGSVPPGY

v_gene: TRBV19
j_gene: TRBJ1-1
CDR3aa: ASSVSGNTEAF

v_gene: TRBV30
j_gene: TRBJ2-7
CDR3aa: AWEQGVREQY

v_gene: TRBV20-1
j_gene: TRBJ1-2
CDR3aa: SAIQGALDYGYT

v_gene: TRBV5-6
j_gene: TRBJ2-4
CDR3aa: ASSRGQTLAKNIQY

v_gene: TRBV29-1
j_gene: TRBJ1-1
CDR3aa: SVEGPTSGTEAF

v_gene: TRBV12-3/TRBV12-4
j_gene: TRBJ1-5
CDR3aa: ASSPITGSPDQPQH

v_gene: TRBV27
j_gene: TRBJ2-5
CDR3aa: ASSTPPETQY

v_gene: TRBV29-1
j_gene: TRBJ1-1
CDR3aa: SVWVLFVAEAF

v_gene: TRBV30
j_gene: TRBJ2-7
CDR3aa: AWRQDSYEQY

v_gene: TRBV6-6
j_gene: TRBJ2-1
CDR3aa: ASRGGDNEQF

v_gene: TRBV30
j_gene: TRBJ2-7
CDR3aa: AWSRSGLPTEQY

v_gene: TRBV3-1
j_gene: TRBJ1-1
CDR3aa: ASTSYTEAF

v_gene: TRBV9
j_gene: TRBJ1-6
CDR3aa: ASSVDTLGSPLH

v_gene: TRBV30
j_gene: TRBJ2-5
CDR3aa: AWSVRETQY

v_gene: TRBV29-1
j_gene: TRBJ2-2
CDR3aa: SVEDPDRGGELF

v_gene: TRBV2
j_gene: TRBJ2-5
CDR3aa: ASSELMTLETQY

v_gene: TRBV12-3/TRBV12-4
j_gene: TRBJ2-7
CDR3aa: ASSFLDGVGEQY

v_gene: TRBV20-1
j_gene: TRBJ1-4
CDR3aa: SANLGKLF

v_gene: TRBV7-6
j_gene: TRBJ2-1
CDR3aa: ASSFSGGHYNEQF

v_gene: TRBV7-3
j_gene: TRBJ2-1
CDR3aa: ASSLTGRQNDEQF

v_gene: TRBV29-1
j_gene: TRBJ2-5
CDR3aa: SAGTGSAETQY

v_gene: TRBV27
j_gene: TRBJ1-1
CDR3aa: ASTPDWGQAEAF

v_gene: TRBV9
j_gene: TRBJ2-3
CDR3aa: ASSVEGVGDTQY

v_gene: TRBV18
j_gene: TRBJ2-5
CDR3aa: ASSPNSAEQETQY

v_gene: TRBV3-1
j_gene: TRBJ2-1
CDR3aa: ASSPPVSARAQF

v_gene: TRBV4-2
j_gene: TRBJ2-1
CDR3aa: ASSLPLAGEDNEQF

v_gene: TRBV30
j_gene: TRBJ2-1
CDR3aa: AWSVGLARNEQF

v_gene: TRBV6-5
j_gene: TRBJ2-7
CDR3aa: ASSYGAGPYEQY

v_gene: TRBV30
j_gene: TRBJ1-1
CDR3aa: AWSGYRLEAF

v_gene: TRBV29-1
j_gene: TRBJ2-1
CDR3aa: SVVQGGKNEQF

v_gene: TRBV6-2/TRBV6-3
j_gene: TRBJ1-5
CDR3aa: ASSAGTGIQPQH

v_gene: TRBV30
j_gene: TRBJ1-1
CDR3aa: ALGSTEAF

v_gene: TRBV29-1
j_gene: TRBJ2-2
CDR3aa: SVLDGNTGELF

v_gene: TRBV4-2
j_gene: TRBJ2-3
CDR3aa: ASSQEDRAGDTQY

v_gene: TRBV3-1
j_gene: TRBJ2-1
CDR3aa: ASSHIAGSSYNEQF

v_gene: TRBV29-1
j_gene: TRBJ2-5
CDR3aa: SVERGKTQY